The source of this T cell receptor (beta chain) is a study of regulatory T cells in long-lasting Graves disease. This clonotype has ten or more counts. J gave up 6 bases and V 7 bases, and 11 bases lay outside the gene matches. Germline V gene data show CDR1 as MNHNS and CDR2 as SASEGT. The CDR3 has 15 residues. The sample's time point: persistent/refractory GD, antithyroid drugs over 5 years with positive TRAb. The authors made the TCR library using RNA they extracted from PBMCs. Sequencing libraries for TCR beta were prepared with iRepertoire HTBI primers and Arm-PCR of CDR3 regions. Via MiXCR, TCRdb re-called the multiplex PCR reads, giving one row per CDR3 protein. The profile shows 400,000 to 500,000 distinct CDR3 sequences, around 21% of them singletons.

This clonotype was obtained from a female donor with Graves disease. The chain is built from TRBV6-1 and TRBJ2-2; 7 positions agree with TRBD2. The material sequenced was peripheral blood mononuclear cells (PBMCs), taken when the disease was refractory, from a patient treated with antithyroid drugs. Here the CDR3 reads CASTPGLVGAGELFF. The CDR3 DNA reads TGTGCCAGCACCCCAGGACTAGTGGGGGCCGGGGAGCTGTTTTTT.